Here is one TCR beta chain with its context. The antigen is not known. This sample was included in a study of cytomegalovirus exposure and HLA in healthy donors. The wider study: In a later analysis, the approximately 110 validation repertoires were reported to have used the same platform as the approximately 670 first-cohort repertoires. Study-level points and caveats: Among the CMV-associated chains, three were confirmed in vitro as specific for CMV antigens. Diagnosis of cytomegalovirus status made by the classifier reportedly showed high specificity and sensitivity. Cytomegalovirus-associated status was assigned to about 160 TCR beta chains.

The CDR3 totals 14 residues. CDR1 MDHEN and CDR2 SYDVKM come from the germline V gene. Trimming removed 2 bases from V and 9 bases from J; junction bases left unmatched: 3. The protocol was immunoSEQ multiplex PCR, while the TCRdb copy is restricted to in-frame clones and leaves out a portion. Here the sample spans about 160,000 clones, about nine tenths being singletons. Sequencing was done on a sample of PBMCs. The V call is TRBV28, the J call TRBJ2-1; 11 positions match TRBD2. This TCR came from a woman younger than 30 in good health and CMV-seropositive. CDR3 sequence: CASSLVAGGAEQFF. DNA of the CDR3: TGTGCCAGCAGTTTAGTAGCGGGAGGGGCTGAGCAGTTCTTC.